This T cell receptor beta chain stems from a study of control samples from healthy donors and cancer patients. CDR3 size: 15 residues. Trimming took 2 bases from V and 1 from J, leaving 11 bases between them. Germline V gene sequence: CDR1 MNHEY, CDR2 SVGAGI. Profiling relied on immunoSEQ multiplex PCR, and the TCRdb table lists in-frame clones only, not all of them. The table records about 140,000 clones, 94% of them present only once. The V and J genes are TRBV6-5 and TRBJ1-2; a possible D gene is TRBD1 (6 bases). Sequencing was carried out using blood. The TCR sequence derives from a man in his forties in good health. The CDR3 protein is CASSYLGGGNYGYTF. The CDR3 DNA is TGTGCCAGCAGTTACCTGGGGGGCGGTAACTATGGCTACACCTTC.